Listed here is a single T cell receptor beta chain. Profiled with immunoSEQ multiplex PCR; TCRdb holds only in-frame clones, not every one. The table records approximately 110,000 clones, roughly 85% of them present only once. The germline V gene has CDR1 MNHEY and CDR2 SVGEGT. V lost 1 base and J lost 6; bases outside the gene matches: 8. The CDR3 spans 17 residues. The data belong to a study of blood T cell repertoires in COVID-19. Across the study: The United States, Italy and Spain were the sources of the acute and convalescent COVID-19 samples. Sample material is recorded as cDNA or gDNA derived from T cells, B-cell-depleted T cells, or PBMCs.

The chain recombines TRBV6-2 or TRBV6-3 with TRBJ2-1; TRBD2 agrees at 11 bases. Sequencing was carried out using peripheral blood. This clonotype was obtained from a human donor in a cohort sampled during active COVID-19. In DNA, the CDR3 is TGTGCCAGCAGTTACTACCCTAGCGGGGGGCAGGGCAATGAGCAGTTCTTC. Translated, it gives CASSYYPSGGQGNEQFF.